Detailed here is one T cell receptor (beta chain). Its antigen is not yet known. Base qualities were left out, and no much larger clone turns up one base away. V gives up 5 bases and J gives up 0 bases, and the segment between their germline ends measures 22 bases. Spanning cysteine to phenylalanine, the CDR3 consists of 18 amino acids. Only the CDR3 region is kept as DNA, spanning 54 bases read in frame from base 1. The germline V gene supplies CDR1 KGHSH and CDR2 LQKENI. TCRbeta CDR3 regions were amplified from genomic DNA using the immunoSEQ Assay, a bias-controlled multiplex PCR. Concerning the study's data processing: Within the assay, amplification of reference gene primers was used to estimate how many nucleated cells each sample contained. To quantify the absolute abundance of each unique TCRbeta CDR3 rearrangement, sequence reads were collapsed and filtered. Productive Simpson clonality was computed per sample as the square root of Simpson's diversity index over productive rearrangements. TCRdb re-hosts the immuneACCESS table, in-frame sequences only. Its copies lack some clones; in the studies checked, an unresolved V gene accounts for under half of them, and the cause for the rest is not known. V and J calls and clone size come straight from that table; D and trimming were deduced from the DNA. For this sample the table gives 200,000 to 300,000 clones, of which around 86% were detected only once. The leading ten clones occupy roughly 5% of the sample.

This sample is part of a study of blood T cell repertoires in COVID-19 (dated by TCRdb to 2019 to 2021). Some background on the complete study: Samples covering the acute and convalescent phases of COVID-19 were provided by collaborators in the United States, Italy and Spain. The prospective study material was composed of cDNA or gDNA derived from T cells, B-cell-depleted T cells, or PBMCs. Samples came from the ongoing ImmuneRACE study (first 160 participants) plus 1,254 subjects from 6 global collaborators. The repertoires were made available in a free public database intended to serve as a resource for research on the immune response to SARS-CoV-2. Where HLA class I and class II types were available, the types were taken from metadata supplied by the sample provider, not from assay-based typing. Subjects who had been exposed to COVID-19, were actively infected with it, or had recovered from it provided the deeply sampled blood TCRbeta repertoires that made up the dataset. The sample metadata nearly always contained a de-identified subject ID, COVID-19 status, age in years and sex.

The paper as a whole reports these results and caveats: How much clinical and demographic metadata was included differed by source and by participant, and the metadata was provided uncurated.

One collaborating source in Seattle enrolled patients while the patients were actively infected and followed the patients over time throughout the course of disease. Each collaborating institution followed its own protocols to collect whole blood in K2EDTA tubes. For TCRbeta analysis, collaborators shipped samples as frozen whole blood, isolated PBMCs, or DNA extracted from either of those sample types. This sequence was found in a woman in her sixties or seventies with COVID-19, enrolled during active disease. The specimen sequenced was peripheral blood. The receptor chain draws on TRBV18 and TRBJ1-1; possibly the D gene is TRBD1, per 5 matching bases. At the DNA level, the sequence is TGTGCCAGCTCAGCACGCAGGGATTCAGGGATAATGAACACTGAAGCTTTCTTT. Its protein is CASSARRDSGIMNTEAFF. This CDR3, with the reference TRBV18 and TRBJ1-1 proteins standing in past its ends, gives the full variable domain NAGVMQNPRHLVRRRGQEARLRCSPMKGHSHVYWYRQLPEEGLKFMVYLQKENIIDESGMPKERFSAEFPKEGPSILRIQQVVRGDSAAYFCASSARRDSGIMNTEAFFGQGTRLTVV.